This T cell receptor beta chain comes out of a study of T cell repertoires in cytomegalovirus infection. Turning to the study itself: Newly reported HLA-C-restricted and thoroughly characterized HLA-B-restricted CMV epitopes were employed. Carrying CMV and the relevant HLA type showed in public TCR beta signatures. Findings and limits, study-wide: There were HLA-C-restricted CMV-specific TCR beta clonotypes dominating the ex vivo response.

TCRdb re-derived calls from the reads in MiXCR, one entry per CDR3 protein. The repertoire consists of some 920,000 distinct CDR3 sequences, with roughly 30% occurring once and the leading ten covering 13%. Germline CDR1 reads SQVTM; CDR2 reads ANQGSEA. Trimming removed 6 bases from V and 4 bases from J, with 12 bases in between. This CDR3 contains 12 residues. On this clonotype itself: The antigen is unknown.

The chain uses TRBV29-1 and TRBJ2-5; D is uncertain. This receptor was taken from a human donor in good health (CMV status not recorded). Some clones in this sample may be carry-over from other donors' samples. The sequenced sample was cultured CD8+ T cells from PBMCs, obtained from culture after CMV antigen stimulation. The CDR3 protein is CSVPYEGETQYF. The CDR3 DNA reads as TGCAGCGTCCCATACGAAGGAGAGACCCAGTACTTC.